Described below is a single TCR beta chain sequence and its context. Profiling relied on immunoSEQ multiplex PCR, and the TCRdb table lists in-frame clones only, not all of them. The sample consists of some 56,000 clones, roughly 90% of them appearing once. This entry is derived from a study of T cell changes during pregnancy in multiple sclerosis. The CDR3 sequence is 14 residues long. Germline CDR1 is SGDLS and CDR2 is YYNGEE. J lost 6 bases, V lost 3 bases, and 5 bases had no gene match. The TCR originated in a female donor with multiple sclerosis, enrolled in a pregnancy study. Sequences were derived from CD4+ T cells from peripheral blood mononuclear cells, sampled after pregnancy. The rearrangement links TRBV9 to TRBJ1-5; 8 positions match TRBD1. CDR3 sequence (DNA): TGTGCCAGCAGCGCAGGACAGGGCGGTCAGCCCCAGCATTTT. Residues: CASSAGQGGQPQHF.